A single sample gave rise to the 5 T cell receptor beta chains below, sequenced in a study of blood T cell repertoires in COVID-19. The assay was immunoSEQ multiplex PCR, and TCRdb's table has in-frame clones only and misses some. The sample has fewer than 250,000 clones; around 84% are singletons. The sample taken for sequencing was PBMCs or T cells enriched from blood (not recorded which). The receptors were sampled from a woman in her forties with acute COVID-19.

CDR3 residues: CASSPTGVSEAFF. CDR3 nucleotide sequence: TGTGCCAGCAGTCCTACAGGGGTATCTGAAGCTTTCTTT. The chain carries TRBV5-6 and TRBJ1-1; 7 bases are shared with TRBD1. V lost 5 bases to trimming and J lost 6 bases; unmatched junction nucleotides: 7. Germline CDR1 reads SGHDT; CDR2 reads YYEEEE. The CDR3 has 13 residues.

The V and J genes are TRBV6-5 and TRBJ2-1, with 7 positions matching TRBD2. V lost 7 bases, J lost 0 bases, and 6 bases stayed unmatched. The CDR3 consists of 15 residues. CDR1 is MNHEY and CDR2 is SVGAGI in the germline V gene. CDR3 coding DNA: TGTGCCAGCACCCTGGGAGGGAACTCCTACAATGAGCAGTTCTTC. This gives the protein CASTLGGNSYNEQFF.

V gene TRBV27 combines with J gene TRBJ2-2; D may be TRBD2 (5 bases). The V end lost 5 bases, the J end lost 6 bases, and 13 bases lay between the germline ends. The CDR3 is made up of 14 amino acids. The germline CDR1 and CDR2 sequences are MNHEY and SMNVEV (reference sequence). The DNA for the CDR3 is TGTGCCAGCAGTCCCCAAATGGGAGCCGGGGAGCTGTTTTTT. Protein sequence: CASSPQMGAGELFF.

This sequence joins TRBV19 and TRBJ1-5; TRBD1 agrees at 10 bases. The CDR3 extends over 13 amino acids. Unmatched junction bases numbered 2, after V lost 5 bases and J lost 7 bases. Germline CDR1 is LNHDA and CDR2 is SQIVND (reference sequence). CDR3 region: CASSEDRGQPQHF. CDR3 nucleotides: TGTGCCAGTAGTGAGGACAGGGGGCAGCCCCAGCATTTT.

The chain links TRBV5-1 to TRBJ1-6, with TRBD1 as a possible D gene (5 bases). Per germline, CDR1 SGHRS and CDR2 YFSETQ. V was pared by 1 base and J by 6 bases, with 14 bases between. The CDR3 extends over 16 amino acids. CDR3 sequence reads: CASSLWQGAVNSPLHF. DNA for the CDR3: TGCGCCAGCAGCTTGTGGCAGGGCGCTGTTAATTCACCCCTCCACTTT.